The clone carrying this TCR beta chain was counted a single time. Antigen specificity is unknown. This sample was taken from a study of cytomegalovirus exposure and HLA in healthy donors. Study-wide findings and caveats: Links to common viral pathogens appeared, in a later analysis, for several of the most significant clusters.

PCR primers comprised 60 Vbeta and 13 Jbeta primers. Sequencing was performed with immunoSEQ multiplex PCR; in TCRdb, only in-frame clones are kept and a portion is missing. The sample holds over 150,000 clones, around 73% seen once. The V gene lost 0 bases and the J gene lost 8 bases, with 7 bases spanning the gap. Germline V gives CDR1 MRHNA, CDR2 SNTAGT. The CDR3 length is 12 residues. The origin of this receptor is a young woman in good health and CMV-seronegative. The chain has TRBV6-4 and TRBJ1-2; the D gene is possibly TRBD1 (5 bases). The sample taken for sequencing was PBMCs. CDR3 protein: CASSDSKGGYTF. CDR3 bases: TGTGCCAGCAGTGACTCGAAGGGGGGCTACACCTTC.